Each of the 19 T cell receptor beta chains below was sequenced from the same sample in a study of response to subunit inactivated influenza vaccine. TCRdb reprocessed the RT-PCR reads via MiXCR and lists one record per CDR3 protein. This table holds hundreds of thousands of distinct CDR3 sequences, around 16% found once. The sample was PBMCs from blood, taken 11 to 12 days after vaccination. These receptors came from a man aged 45-60 years who received an inactivated influenza vaccine.

V gene TRBV6-1 combines with J gene TRBJ2-7, with 9 bases that match TRBD1. V was pared by 6 bases and J by 3 bases, with 6 bases of the junction left unmatched. This CDR3 is built from 14 residues. Germline V gene lookup returns CDR1 MNHNS and CDR2 SASEGT. This CDR3 is CASRPPGQGYEQYF. CDR3 in DNA: TGTGCCAGCAGGCCGCCGGGACAGGGCTACGAGCAGTACTTC.

The sample holds a few counts of this clonotype. The chain recombines TRBV28 with TRBJ2-3, with 8 bases matching TRBD2. After removal of 1 base from V and 3 bases from J, the junction contained 6 bases not matched to a gene. The germline V gene has CDR1 MDHEN and CDR2 SYDVKM. This CDR3 has 16 amino acids. The CDR3 loop is CASSLSGSGVTDTQYF. CDR3 bases: TGTGCCAGCAGTTTATCGGGTAGCGGGGTGACAGATACGCAGTATTTT.

This clonotype was seen only a few times. The chain employs TRBV5-5 and TRBJ2-7, with 9 bases that match TRBD2. The CDR3 is made up of 15 amino acids. V shed 3 bases, J shed 0 bases, and the junction held 4 bases outside the gene matches. From germline, CDR1 is SGHKS and CDR2 YYEKEE (reference sequence). CDR3 region: CASSWMTSGSYEQYF. The DNA for the CDR3 is TGTGCCAGCAGCTGGATGACTAGCGGCTCCTACGAGCAGTACTTC.

This clonotype came up many times. The chain joins TRBV11-2 to TRBJ2-1; TRBD1 matches at 8 bases. Trimming removed 5 bases from V and 8 bases from J; junction bases left unmatched: 2. This CDR3 has 12 residues. Per the germline V gene, CDR1 is SGHAT and CDR2 is FQNNGV. The DNA for the CDR3 is TGTGCCAGCAGCCCGGACAGGGATGAGCAGTTCTTC. This encodes CASSPDRDEQFF.

The J gene is TRBJ1-5, the V gene TRBV6-1; D is ambiguous. The CDR3 is 14 residues long. CDR1 is MNHNS and CDR2 is SASEGT in the germline V gene. V was trimmed by 6 bases and J by 3 bases, leaving 12 bases between them. CDR3 nucleotide sequence: TGTGCCAGCAGCCCCGGACGGATCAATCAGCCCCAGCATTTT. Translating it yields CASSPGRINQPQHF.

This clonotype was recorded many times. J is TRBJ2-4 and V is TRBV3-1; 9 positions agree with TRBD1. The V gene's germline CDR1 is LGHDT and CDR2 YNNKEL (reference sequence). This CDR3 region has 14 residues. Trimming removed 3 bases from V and 6 bases from J; junction bases left unmatched: 3. The CDR3 coding sequence is TGTGCCAGCAGCCAGCCGGGACAGGGAAACATTCAGTACTTC. Encoded protein: CASSQPGQGNIQYF.

In its sample, this clonotype was seen a few times. The V and J genes are TRBV10-3 and TRBJ2-7; D call uncertain. This CDR3 has 15 residues. Germline V CDR1 and CDR2: ENHRY, SYGVKD. V was cut by 0 bases and J by 2 bases, with 11 bases left in between. The CDR3 coding sequence is TGTGCCATCAGTGAGTCTCCAACTGATACCTACGAGCAGTACTTC. It encodes CAISESPTDTYEQYF.

The chain joins TRBV6-5 to TRBJ2-1; D perhaps matches TRBD1 (6 bases). Looked up from germline, CDR1 is MNHEY and CDR2 is SVGAGI. The CDR3 runs 16 residues. Trimming took off 0 bases at V and 1 base at J, with 10 bases between the two ends. The CDR3 DNA reads as TGTGCCAGCAGTTACTCTCTAGGGGGTTCCTACAATGAGCAGTTCTTC. It translates to CASSYSLGGSYNEQFF.

This clonotype was seen only a few times. The chain combines TRBV6-5 with TRBJ1-2, with unresolved D. The germline gives CDR1 MNHEY, CDR2 SVGAGI. The CDR3 has 14 residues. V was shortened by 0 bases and J by 2 bases, with 7 bases between the two germline ends. CDR3 bases: TGTGCCAGCAGTTACTCGGCCCTCAACTATGGCTACACCTTC. Encoded protein: CASSYSALNYGYTF.

V is TRBV4-3 and J is TRBJ1-4; possible D gene TRBD1, 6 bases. Trimming cost V 0 bases and J 8 bases, with 16 bases left between them. This CDR3 region has 16 residues. Germline V lookup: CDR1 LGHNA, CDR2 YSLEER. The CDR3 sequence is CASSQDRAGDGEKLFF. CDR3 in DNA: TGCGCCAGCAGCCAAGATCGGGCAGGGGATGGGGAAAAACTGTTTTTT.

This clonotype turned up a few times. V gene TRBV6-2 or TRBV6-3 combines with J gene TRBJ2-1, with 9 bases matching TRBD2. V shed 5 bases and J 4 bases; nucleotides not matched to a gene: 6. The CDR3 spans 15 residues. Per the germline V gene, CDR1 is MNHEY and CDR2 is SVGEGT. CDR3 sequence reads: CASSRGLATYNEQFF. In DNA form, the CDR3 reads TGTGCCAGCAGTAGAGGACTAGCGACTTACAATGAGCAGTTCTTC.

This clonotype was detected only a few times. V is TRBV10-3 and J is TRBJ2-1, with TRBD2 matching over 8 bases. J lost 0 bases, V lost 7 bases, and 8 bases had no gene match. The CDR3 consists of 16 residues. CDR1 and CDR2 from the germline V gene are ENHRY and SYGVKD. CDR3 loop: CAITGLAHSSYNEQFF. CDR3 in DNA: TGTGCCATCACCGGACTAGCTCACAGCTCCTACAATGAGCAGTTCTTC.

This clonotype was found a few times. This chain joins TRBV28 and TRBJ2-7; the D is unclear. Trimming cost V 5 bases and J 2 bases, with 13 bases left between them. Germline loops: CDR1 MDHEN, CDR2 SYDVKM. The CDR3 runs to 14 residues. The CDR3 region has the DNA TGTGCCAGCAGTCGTCCAGGAGAGGCCTACGAGCAGTACTTC. Translated, it gives CASSRPGEAYEQYF.

V is TRBV7-2 and J is TRBJ1-2; TRBD1 aligns across 9 bases. The CDR3 is made up of 15 amino acids. The V segment lost 4 bases and the J segment 7 bases; nucleotides outside the gene matches: 10. CDR1 and CDR2 (germline): SGHTA, FQGNSA. This chain's CDR3 is CASSWKQGALGGYTF. The CDR3 DNA sequence: TGTGCCAGCAGCTGGAAACAGGGGGCGTTGGGTGGCTACACCTTC. The full variable domain, completed using reference TRBV7-2 and TRBJ1-2, is GAGVSQSPSNKVTEKGKDVELRCDPISGHTALYWYRQSLGQGLEFLIYFQGNSAPDKSGLPSDRFSAERTGGSVSTLTIQRTQQEDSAVYLCASSWKQGALGGYTFGSGTRLTVV.

This clonotype appeared many times. The chain uses TRBV20-1 and TRBJ2-1, with 7 positions matching TRBD2. V was pared by 6 bases and J by 7 bases, with 12 bases of the junction left unmatched. From germline, CDR1 is DFQATT and CDR2 SNEGSKA (reference sequence). This CDR3 comprises 14 residues. CDR3 nucleotides: TGCAGTGCCTCCCGGGGAGGGCCTAAAAATGAGCAGTTCTTC. This encodes CSASRGGPKNEQFF.

At least ten counts were recorded for this clonotype. The genes are TRBV5-1 and TRBJ2-7; 12 bases align to TRBD2. This CDR3 is 16 amino acids long. Germline assignment: CDR1 SGHRS and CDR2 YFSETQ. V was pared by 4 bases and J by 0 bases, with 5 bases of the junction left unmatched. The CDR3 region is CASSRLTSGSSYEQYF. In DNA form, the CDR3 reads TGCGCCAGCAGCCGCCTGACTAGCGGGAGCTCCTACGAGCAGTACTTC.

In this sample, this clonotype turned up a few times. CDR3 nucleotides: TGCGCCAGCAGCTGGTTAGCAGGGCCTAATAACGAGCAGTACTTC. Residues: CASSWLAGPNNEQYF. The genes are TRBV5-1 and TRBJ2-7; TRBD1 might be the D (5 bases). The V end was cut by 3 bases, the J end by 5 bases, with 18 bases between. CDR1 SGHRS and CDR2 YFSETQ come from the germline V gene. The length of the CDR3 is 15 residues.

The chain links TRBV3-1 to TRBJ2-4; 7 bases are a match to TRBD2. This CDR3 is built from 16 residues. J was trimmed by 0 bases and V by 0 bases; bases with no gene match: 2. Germline V gives CDR1 LGHDT, CDR2 YNNKEL (reference sequence). CDR3 coding DNA: TGTGCCAGCAGCCAAGATCGGGGGGTAGCCAAAAACATTCAGTACTTC. This gives the protein CASSQDRGVAKNIQYF. Drawing the rest from reference TRBV3-1 and TRBJ2-4, the complete variable domain is DTAVSQTPKYLVTQMGNDKSIKCEQNLGHDTMYWYKQDSKKFLKIMFSYNNKELIINETVPNRFSPKSPDKAHLNLHINSLELGDSAVYFCASSQDRGVAKNIQYFGAGTRLSVL.

In its sample, this clonotype was seen a few times. The CDR3 DNA follows: TGTGCCAGCAGCCTTCTTCGGGGCGAGCGGTATAGCAATCAGCCCCAGCATTTT. Its protein product is CASSLLRGERYSNQPQHF. V usage is TRBV7-6 and J usage is TRBJ1-5; a weak D match, TRBD1 (5 bases). The V gene's germline CDR1 is SGHVS and CDR2 FNYEAQ. V gave up 5 bases and J gave up 0 bases, with 20 bases separating them. This CDR3 region has 18 residues. The entire variable domain, with the rest obtained from reference TRBV7-6 and TRBJ1-5, is as follows: GAGVSQSPRYKVTKRGQDVALRCDPISGHVSLYWYRQALGQGPEFLTYFNYEAQQDKSGLPNDRFSAERPEGSISTLTIQRTEQRDSAMYRCASSLLRGERYSNQPQHFGDGTRLSIL.